This T cell receptor (beta chain) is drawn from a study of radiotherapy plus CTLA-4 blockade in lung cancer (dated by TCRdb to between 2017 and 2018). Some background on the complete study: Objective responses occurred in roughly 19% of enrolled patients, and 30% to 35% achieved disease control. What the work shows at the level of the full study, not this receptor alone: After treatment with radiotherapy and ipilimumab, TCR clones that originated in tumors expanded in peripheral blood. The strongest predictors of response were reported to be early dynamic shifts in blood T cell clones along with a rise in serum interferon-beta following radiation.

For this clone: The antigen it binds to is not known. Base qualities are not provided; no much larger clone lies one nucleotide away.

In this study, focal radiation therapy paired with CTLA-4 blockade (ipilimumab) was tested in patients who had chemo-refractory metastatic non-small-cell lung cancer. Library preparation employed the immunoSEQ multiplex PCR assay. TCRdb limited this immuneACCESS table to in-frame rearrangements with V and J called. A share of clones is missing; checked studies link under half to unresolved V genes, and the rest is unexplained. A total of 77,000 or so clones appear in this sample, 74% of them only once. The ten largest clones capture roughly 10% of the sample. Via the germline V gene, CDR1 is SGHVS and CDR2 FQNEAQ. From the cysteine through the phenylalanine, the CDR3 covers 13 amino acids. Kept here is only the CDR3 DNA, which spans 39 bases and is read in frame from base 1. V drops 5 bases and J drops 4 bases, leaving 9 bases in between.

The chain couples TRBV7-8 to TRBJ1-5; TRBD1 is possibly the D segment (5 matching bases). The sample was peripheral blood, taken from a patient treated with radiotherapy plus ipilimumab. This sequence was found in a human donor with non-small cell lung cancer whose response to radiotherapy plus ipilimumab could not be evaluated. CDR3 region: CASSPDRNQPQHF. Here is the DNA: TGTGCCAGCAGCCCTGACAGAAATCAGCCCCAGCATTTT.